This TCR beta chain was identified in a study of cytomegalovirus exposure and HLA in healthy donors. The CDR3 extends over 17 amino acids. General study points: Among the sequence variants, a highly shared cluster was likely an artifact of sequencing.

Turning to this clone: Its antigen is not identified.

The PCR made use of 60 Vbeta and 13 Jbeta primers. Measured with immunoSEQ multiplex PCR; TCRdb has only the in-frame clones, and not every one. The sample yields more than 150,000 clones, 75% to 85% seen once. The chain employs TRBV21-1 and TRBJ1-5. TRBV21-1 is given as a pseudogene. The sequencing input was PBMCs. This TCR was recovered from a woman in her thirties in good health and CMV-seropositive. This CDR3 is CASSRAGTVYSNQPQHF. The CDR3 DNA is TGTGCCAGCAGCAGGGCGGGGACTGTCTACAGCAATCAGCCCCAGCATTTT.